This T cell receptor (beta chain) originates from a study of Tregs in tolerant kidney transplant recipients. The V end lost 0 bases, the J end lost 2 bases, and 14 bases lay between the germline ends. The CDR3 has 15 residues. Germline CDR1 SQVTM, CDR2 ANQGSEA. On this clone: Its antigen is not identified. The read ends 3 residues early relative to the CDR3; the germline J gene fills the gap.

Some clones are missing from TCRdb's copy, which holds only in-frame ones; the method was immunoSEQ multiplex PCR. The repertoire shows some 31,000 clones; the top ten hold around 8%. CD4+CD25+CD127- Tregs, CD4+CD25- non-Tregs, CD4 and CD8 cells were sorted. Whole-study findings and limits: Tolerant patients' donor-specific Tregs expanded beyond overall Tregs, suggesting antigen-driven growth. Some patients' samples used different primers over time, so nucleotide sequences weren't comparable.

The sample was CD8+ T cells from blood, taken before the transplant. The source of this sequence is a human donor who received a combined kidney and bone marrow transplant. V gene TRBV29-1 combines with J gene TRBJ2-7; TRBD1 is a possible D gene (6 bases). Incomplete CDR3 DNA: TGCAGCGTTGAAGATGGAGGACAGCCACCCTACGAG. Translating gives CSVEDGGQPPYE. The CDR3 in full is CSVEDGGQPPYEQYF.